This record looks at one T cell receptor (beta chain) sequence and its context. This record comes from a study of blood T cell repertoires in COVID-19. About the study: Donors in the United States, Italy and Spain gave samples during acute or convalescent COVID-19.

This CDR3 region has 16 residues. The germline V and J ends were trimmed by 7 bases and 7 bases, with 23 bases remaining between them. Germline CDR1 reads LNHDA; CDR2 reads SQIVND (reference sequence). Original handling: Reference gene primer amplification gave nucleated cell count estimates. TCRdb's copy holds only in-frame clones and misses some; the assay was immunoSEQ multiplex PCR. D and trimming come from the DNA, and the V and J calls and clone size come from that table. The sample records 200,000 to 300,000 clones, just under 90% being singletons. This chain uses TRBV19 with TRBJ1-5; possibly TRBD1 for D (5 bases). Specimen: peripheral blood. The clonotype comes from a woman aged 40 to 50 with acute or convalescent COVID-19. CDR3 nucleotides: TGTGCCAGTACCAGCCTAGGAGGGGACGTAGCCCAGCCCCAGCATTTT. Protein: CASTSLGGDVAQPQHF.